A single T cell receptor (beta chain) is shown here with its context. As yet, its antigen is unknown. Clones were sequenced by immunoSEQ multiplex PCR, and TCRdb holds only the in-frame ones, with some missing. The data contain just over 60,000 clones, around 93% of them singletons. V was pared by 2 bases and J by 6 bases, with 13 bases between. The CDR3 contains 15 residues. Germline-derived CDR1 and CDR2 are SSHAT and FNYEAQ (reference sequence). These data come from a study of OX40 agonist ivuxolimab in advanced cancers. Study-level background: Two cutaneous melanoma patients and one hepatocellular carcinoma patient, three in all, had partial responses. Broader study findings: Certain nonresponders additionally had low normalized T-cell clonal expansion.

This chain joins TRBV7-7 and TRBJ2-2; D might be TRBD2 (6 bases). The starting material was CD4+ or CD8+ T cells sorted from blood, obtained in a trial of the OX40 agonist ivuxolimab. The TCR originated in an adult with an advanced solid tumor such as melanoma, head and neck, liver or kidney cancer. CDR3 DNA: TGTGCCAGCAGCTTATTCTTCGGGAGTCCCGGGGAGCTGTTTTTT. Translated, it gives CASSLFFGSPGELFF.